Shown below are 22 T cell receptor beta chains from a single sample sequenced in a study of OX40 agonist ivuxolimab in advanced cancers. Libraries were constructed by the immunoSEQ multiplex PCR assay. TCRdb re-hosts the immuneACCESS table, in-frame sequences only. Its copies lack some clones; in the studies checked, an unresolved V gene accounts for under half of them, and the cause for the rest is not known. The sample has around 37,000 clones on record, 88% of them singletons. The top ten hold over 10% of the sample. The sample in question was CD4+ or CD8+ T cells sorted from blood, obtained in a trial of the OX40 agonist ivuxolimab. The origin of the receptors is an adult with an advanced solid tumor such as melanoma, head and neck, liver or kidney cancer.

The genes are TRBV9 and TRBJ2-7; 9 positions agree with TRBD2. The CDR3 is made up of 15 amino acids. J lost 2 bases, V lost 2 bases, and 5 bases had no gene match. The V gene's germline CDR1 is SGDLS and CDR2 YYNGEE. CDR3 bases: TGTGCCAGCAGCGTTGGTAGCGGGGGACCCTACGAGCAGTACTTC. Translation gives CASSVGSGGPYEQYF.

The chain joins TRBV7-6 to TRBJ2-5; D might be TRBD1 or TRBD2, each matching 5 bases. From germline, CDR1 is SGHVS and CDR2 FNYEAQ. This CDR3 region has 14 residues. V dropped 2 bases and J dropped 5 bases, with 12 bases sitting between them. CDR3 in amino acids: CASSLSIGDETQYF. CDR3 nucleotides: TGTGCCAGCAGCTTATCAATAGGGGACGAGACCCAGTACTTC.

J is TRBJ1-1 and V is TRBV6-1, with no clear D. Looked up from germline, CDR1 is MNHNS and CDR2 is SASEGT. Trimming pared 2 bases from V and 1 base from J, leaving 14 bases between. The CDR3 extends over 16 amino acids. CDR3 residues: CASSEPSSGGNTEAFF. CDR3 bases: TGTGCCAGCAGTGAACCTTCGAGTGGCGGGAACACTGAAGCTTTCTTT.

This sequence joins TRBV2 and TRBJ2-7; D possibly corresponds to TRBD1 (5 bases). This CDR3 contains 12 residues. Between the trimmed V and J ends, which lost 5 bases and 5 bases, there was a span of 10 bases. CDR1 and CDR2 from the germline V gene are SNHLY and FYNNEI. Here the CDR3 DNA reads TGTGCCAGCAGTCCCAGGGTGGACGAGCAGTACTTC. It yields the protein CASSPRVDEQYF.

This clone showed up just a few times. The chain joins TRBV6-4 to TRBJ2-1; D remains unclear. Germline CDR1 MRHNA, CDR2 SNTAGT. This CDR3 has 16 amino acids. The V and J ends lost 0 bases and 0 bases respectively, with 9 bases between them. The CDR3 DNA is TGTGCCAGCAGTGACTCAGGGTTTCTCTCCTACAATGAGCAGTTCTTC. This codes for CASSDSGFLSYNEQFF.

This clone is judged medium-sized (0.01 to 0.1%). The chain is built from TRBV2 and TRBJ1-2; TRBD1 is a possible D gene (5 bases). CDR1 is SNHLY, CDR2 FYNNEI, per germline. The CDR3 sequence is 13 residues long. V was shortened by 5 bases and J by 0 bases, with 7 bases between the two germline ends. This CDR3 is CASSTGPNYGYTF. As DNA, the CDR3 is TGTGCCAGCAGTACAGGCCCTAACTATGGCTACACCTTC.

The J gene is TRBJ2-7, the V gene TRBV9; 14 bases align to TRBD2. The CDR3 runs to 16 residues. From germline, CDR1 is SGDLS and CDR2 YYNGEE. Germline trimming cut 4 bases from V and 11 bases from J; bases unmatched to any gene: 14. The CDR3 region has the DNA TGTGCCAGCAGCCCCCAGGTAAGGGGACTAGCGGGAGTGAAGTACTTC. This encodes CASSPQVRGLAGVKYF. The whole variable domain, filled in from reference TRBV9 and TRBJ2-7, reads DSGVTQTPKHLITATGQRVTLRCSPRSGDLSVYWYQQSLDQGLQFLIQYYNGEERAKGNILERFSAQQFPDLHSELNLSSLELGDSALYFCASSPQVRGLAGVKYFGPGTRLTVT.

The genes are TRBV19 and TRBJ1-5, with TRBD1 as a possible D gene (5 bases). Germline lookup yields CDR1 LNHDA and CDR2 SQIVND (reference sequence). CDR3 length equals 14 residues. Trimming took 3 bases from V and 3 from J, leaving 9 bases between them. The CDR3 DNA sequence: TGTGCCAGTAGTATTGCAGGGTCCAATCAGCCCCAGCATTTT. This gives the protein CASSIAGSNQPQHF.

The chain links TRBV5-8 to TRBJ2-3; a weak D match, TRBD1 (6 bases). V was clipped by 4 bases and J by 2 bases, with 17 bases between them. The CDR3 contains 16 residues. The germline CDR1 and CDR2 sequences are SGHTS and YDEGEE. The CDR3 loop reads CASSLLGARFTDTQYF. The DNA for the CDR3 is TGTGCCAGCAGCCTATTGGGGGCAAGATTCACAGATACGCAGTATTTT.

The rearrangement uses TRBV9 and TRBJ1-1; D not resolved. This CDR3 is 15 amino acids long. V was trimmed by 5 bases and J by 0 bases, leaving 14 bases between them. CDR1 and CDR2 from the germline V gene are SGDLS and YYNGEE. CDR3 sequence reads: CASRSLSGMNTEAFF. The CDR3 nucleotides read TGTGCCAGCAGGTCCTTGTCGGGGATGAACACTGAAGCTTTCTTT.

As DNA, the CDR3 is TGTGCCAGCACCCCACTAGCGGGAGGGCCGGATACGCAGTATTTT. Translated: CASTPLAGGPDTQYF. V is TRBV2 and J is TRBJ2-3, with 13 bases that match TRBD2. Trimming at V came to 7 bases and at J to 6 bases, leaving 7 bases not matched to a gene. The CDR3 has 15 amino acids. CDR1 SNHLY and CDR2 FYNNEI come from the germline V gene.

This clone was recorded a few times. The chain carries TRBV6-1 and TRBJ1-2; D not certain. Per germline, CDR1 MNHNS and CDR2 SASEGT. V was trimmed by 4 bases and J by 1 base, leaving 4 bases between them. The CDR3 covers 12 residues. The CDR3 is CASSGSNYGYTF. As DNA, the CDR3 is TGTGCCAGCAGTGGTAGTAACTATGGCTACACCTTC.

The chain carries TRBV30 and TRBJ2-7, with a weak D call TRBD2 (6 bases). The germline V and J ends were trimmed by 5 bases and 2 bases, with 22 bases remaining between them. Germline-derived CDR1 and CDR2 are GTSNPN and SVGIG (reference sequence). This CDR3 is built from 16 residues. As DNA, the CDR3 is TGTGCCTGGGCAGGGTCTGGGTTAGCGGTGACCTACGAGCAGTACTTC. It yields the protein CAWAGSGLAVTYEQYF.

About this clone itself: At one of its ends the junction is not consistent with the germline gene, which may arise from a read error. The chain joins TRBV7-8 to TRBJ2-7; no definite D call. CDR1 is SGHVS, CDR2 FQNEAQ, per germline. This CDR3 is built from 13 residues. CDR3 amino acids: CASTLGPPAEQYF. Written as DNA, the CDR3 is TGTGCCAGCACCTTAGGCCCCCCGGCCGAGCAGTACTTC.

The chain joins TRBV28 to TRBJ2-3, with 7 bases aligning to TRBD2. Per the germline V gene, CDR1 is MDHEN and CDR2 is SYDVKM. The CDR3 covers 16 residues. With V trimmed by 0 bases and J by 0 bases, 3 bases remained unmatched. The CDR3 loop reads CASSLWRAGSTDTQYF. The CDR3 nucleotides read TGTGCCAGCAGTTTATGGCGAGCGGGGAGCACAGATACGCAGTATTTT.

This rearrangement joins TRBV5-5 to TRBJ2-1; D is unresolved. Per germline, CDR1 SGHKS and CDR2 YYEKEE (reference sequence). Trimming took 0 bases from V and 3 from J, leaving 7 bases between them. This CDR3 comprises 14 residues. The CDR3 nucleotides are TGTGCCAGCAGCTTGGAGGGTCTCTACAATGAGCAGTTCTTC. It codes for CASSLEGLYNEQFF.

Remarks on this clone: Since the CDR3 does not end with the conserved phenylalanine or tryptophan, this likely comes from a read error. This chain links TRBV6-6 with TRBJ1-2; D perhaps matches TRBD1 (6 bases). Trimming removed 5 bases at V and 8 bases at J, with 15 bases between. Germline V gives CDR1 MNHNY, CDR2 SVGAGI (reference sequence). This CDR3 comprises 13 residues. The CDR3 spells CASSSGQLVGYTL. CDR3 DNA: TGTGCCAGCAGTAGTGGACAGTTGGTCGGCTACACCCTC.

The chain is built from TRBV29-1 and TRBJ2-2, with 7 positions matching TRBD1. Germline CDR1 SQVTM, CDR2 ANQGSEA. This CDR3 is 15 amino acids long. With V trimmed by 0 bases and J by 0 bases, 1 base remained unmatched. The CDR3 region has the DNA TGCAGCGTTGAAGAAGGGGGCGCGAACACCGGGGAGCTGTTTTTT. It is translated as CSVEEGGANTGELFF.

V gene TRBV5-4 combines with J gene TRBJ2-7, with 10 bases that match TRBD2. V shed 4 bases and J 0 bases; nucleotides not matched to a gene: 1. Germline values: CDR1 SGHNT, CDR2 YYREEE (reference sequence). The CDR3 loop spans 14 amino acids. The CDR3 here is CASSPSGSSYEQYF. CDR3 bases: TGTGCCAGCAGCCCTAGCGGGAGCTCCTACGAGCAGTACTTC. The full variable domain, its missing parts supplied by reference TRBV5-4 and TRBJ2-7, is ETGVTQSPTHLIKTRGQQVTLRCSSQSGHNTVSWYQQALGQGPQFIFQYYREEENGRGNFPPRFSGLQFPNYSSELNVNALELDDSALYLCASSPSGSSYEQYFGPGTRLTVT.

This chain uses TRBV4-2 with TRBJ2-7; no definite D call. Deletions cut 1 base from V and 5 bases from J, with 15 bases between. This CDR3 is built from 15 residues. Germline V gene sequence: CDR1 LGHNA, CDR2 YNFKEQ. The CDR3 sequence: CASSQGYTGWDEQYF. CDR3 in DNA: TGTGCCAGCAGCCAAGGGTACACGGGTTGGGACGAGCAGTACTTC.

The V call is TRBV9, the J call TRBJ2-1, with 11 bases that match TRBD2. V lost 3 bases and J lost 6; bases outside the gene matches: 5. This CDR3 spans 15 amino acids. From germline, CDR1 is SGDLS and CDR2 YYNGEE. In DNA, the CDR3 is TGTGCCAGCAGCGAAATAGCGGGAGGGGCCAATGAGCAGTTCTTC. It codes for CASSEIAGGANEQFF.

In its sample, this clone was seen once. The chain has TRBV11-2 and TRBJ2-1; the D call may be TRBD1 or TRBD2 (5 bases each). The CDR3 loop spans 11 amino acids. Trimming stripped 3 bases from V and 13 bases from J, with 10 bases between. Germline V gene lookup returns CDR1 SGHAT and CDR2 FQNNGV. The CDR3 here is CASSFGALQFF. CDR3 DNA: TGTGCCAGCAGCTTCGGGGCACTACAGTTCTTC. The full variable domain, rest sourced from reference TRBV11-2 and TRBJ2-1, is EAGVAQSPRYKIIEKRQSVAFWCNPISGHATLYWYQQILGQGPKLLIQFQNNGVVDDSQLPKDRFSAERLKGVDSTLKIQPAKLEDSAVYLCASSFGALQFFGPGTRLTVL.